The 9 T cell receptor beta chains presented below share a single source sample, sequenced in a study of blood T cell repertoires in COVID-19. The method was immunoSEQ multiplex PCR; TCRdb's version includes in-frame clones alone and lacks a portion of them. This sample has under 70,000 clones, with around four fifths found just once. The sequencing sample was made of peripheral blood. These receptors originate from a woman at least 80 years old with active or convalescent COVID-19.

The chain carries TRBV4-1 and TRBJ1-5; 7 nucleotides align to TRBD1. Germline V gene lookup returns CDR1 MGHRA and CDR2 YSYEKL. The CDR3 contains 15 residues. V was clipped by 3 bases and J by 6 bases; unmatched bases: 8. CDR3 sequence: CASSHRQGSAQPQHF. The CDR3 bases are TGCGCCAGCAGCCACCGACAGGGATCGGCTCAGCCCCAGCATTTT.

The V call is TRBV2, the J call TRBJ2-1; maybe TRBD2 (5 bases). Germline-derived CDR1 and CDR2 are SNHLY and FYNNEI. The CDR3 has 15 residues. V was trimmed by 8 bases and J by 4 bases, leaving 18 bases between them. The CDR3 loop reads CASRSDRTLYNEQFF. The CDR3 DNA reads TGTGCCAGCCGTAGCGACCGAACTCTGTACAATGAGCAGTTCTTC.

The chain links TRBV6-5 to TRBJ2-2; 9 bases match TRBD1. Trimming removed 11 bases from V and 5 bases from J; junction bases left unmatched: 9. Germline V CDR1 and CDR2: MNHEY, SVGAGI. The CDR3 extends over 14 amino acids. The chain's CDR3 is CAFIRDRVTGELFF. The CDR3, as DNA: TGTGCCTTTATTAGGGACAGGGTGACCGGGGAGCTGTTTTTT.

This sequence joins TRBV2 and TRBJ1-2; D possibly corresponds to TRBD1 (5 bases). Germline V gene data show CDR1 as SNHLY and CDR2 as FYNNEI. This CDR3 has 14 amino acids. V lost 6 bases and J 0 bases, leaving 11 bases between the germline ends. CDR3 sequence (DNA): TGTGCCAGCAGCGTCGACAGCTCTAACTATGGCTACACCTTC. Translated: CASSVDSSNYGYTF.

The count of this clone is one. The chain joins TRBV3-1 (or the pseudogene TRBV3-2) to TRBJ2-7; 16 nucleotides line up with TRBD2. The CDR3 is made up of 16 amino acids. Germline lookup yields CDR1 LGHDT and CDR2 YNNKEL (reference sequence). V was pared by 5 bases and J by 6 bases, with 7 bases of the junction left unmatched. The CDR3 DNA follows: TGTGCCAGCAGCTCGGGACTAGCGGGGGGGCTCAGCGAGCAGTACTTC. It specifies CASSSGLAGGLSEQYF.

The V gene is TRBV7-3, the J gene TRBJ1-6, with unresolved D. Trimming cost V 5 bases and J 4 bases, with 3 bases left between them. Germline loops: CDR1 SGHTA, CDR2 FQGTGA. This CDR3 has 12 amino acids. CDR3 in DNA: TGTGCCAGCAGCCTATATAATTCACCCCTCCACTTT. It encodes CASSLYNSPLHF.

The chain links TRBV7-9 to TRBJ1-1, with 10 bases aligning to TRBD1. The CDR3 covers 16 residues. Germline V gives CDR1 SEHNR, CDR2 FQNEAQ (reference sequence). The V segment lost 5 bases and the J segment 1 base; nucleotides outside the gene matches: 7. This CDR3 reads CASSTRTGGRNTEAFF. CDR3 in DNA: TGTGCCAGCAGCACCCGGACAGGGGGTCGGAACACTGAAGCTTTCTTT.

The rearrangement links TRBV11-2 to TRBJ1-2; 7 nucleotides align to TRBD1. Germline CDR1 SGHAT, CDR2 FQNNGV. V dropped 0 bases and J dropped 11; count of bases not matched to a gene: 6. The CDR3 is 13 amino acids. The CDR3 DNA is TGTGCCAGCAGCTTAGAGTCAGGGGGAGGATACACCTTC. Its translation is CASSLESGGGYTF.

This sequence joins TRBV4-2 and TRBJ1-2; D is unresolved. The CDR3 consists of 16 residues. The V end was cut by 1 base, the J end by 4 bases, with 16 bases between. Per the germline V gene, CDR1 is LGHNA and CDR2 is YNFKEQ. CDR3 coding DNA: TGTGCCAGCAGCCAAGTTGAAGCGGACCCCTCCTATGGCTACACCTTC. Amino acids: CASSQVEADPSYGYTF.